One and the same sample provided the 22 T cell receptor beta chains below, sequenced in a study of shared clonotypes between healthy human individuals. Sequenced by immunoSEQ multiplex PCR; TCRdb stores in-frame clones only, minus some. The table has 700,000 or so clones, around 72% seen once. The sequencing sample was made of memory CD4+ T cells sorted from blood. Documented subset: CD45RA-negative fraction. These receptors were collected from a woman in her 30s in good health.

This rearrangement joins TRBV27 to TRBJ1-5, with a weak D call TRBD1 (6 bases). CDR1 is MNHEY, CDR2 SMNVEV, per germline (reference sequence). CDR3 length: 15 amino acids. V was pared by 6 bases and J by 0 bases, with 12 bases between. In DNA, the CDR3 is TGTGCCAGCAGAGACCGACAGGATAGCAATCAGCCCCAGCATTTT. Translated: CASRDRQDSNQPQHF.

The gene calls are TRBV7-9 and TRBJ2-3; tentative D call: TRBD2 (6 bases). V was clipped by 4 bases and J by 5 bases, with 16 bases between them. CDR1 SEHNR and CDR2 FQNEAQ come from the germline V gene (reference sequence). This CDR3 has 15 amino acids. The CDR3 protein is CASSSSGTRRDTQYF. DNA of the CDR3: TGTGCCAGCAGCTCCTCCGGGACTCGAAGAGATACGCAGTATTTT.

This sequence joins TRBV7-8 and TRBJ1-5, with D possibly matching TRBD1 (6 bases). The CDR3 sequence is 16 residues long. Per the germline V gene, CDR1 is SGHVS and CDR2 is FQNEAQ. Between the trimmed V and J ends, which lost 2 bases and 0 bases, there was a span of 11 bases. The CDR3, as DNA: TGTGCCAGCAGCTTAACAGGGATTTATAGCAATCAGCCCCAGCATTTT. Protein: CASSLTGIYSNQPQHF.

This clone is a singleton in its sample. V usage is TRBV11-2 and J usage is TRBJ2-2; no firm D call. V was trimmed by 6 bases and J by 4 bases, leaving 3 bases between them. This CDR3 is built from 11 residues. Germline-derived CDR1 and CDR2 are SGHAT and FQNNGV. Here the CDR3 reads CASRLTGELFF. The CDR3 DNA reads as TGTGCCAGCAGGCTCACCGGGGAGCTGTTTTTT.

This clone has more than one count but fewer than ten. The V call is TRBV7-9, the J call TRBJ2-1; 10 nucleotides agree with TRBD1. The CDR3 has 15 residues. V was clipped by 2 bases and J by 4 bases; unmatched bases: 2. Germline CDR1 reads SEHNR; CDR2 reads FQNEAQ (reference sequence). Written as DNA, the CDR3 is TGTGCCAGCAGCTTATGGGACAGGGGATACAATGAGCAGTTCTTC. Translation gives CASSLWDRGYNEQFF. Full variable domain (rest looked up from reference TRBV7-9 and TRBJ2-1): DTGVSQNPRHKITKRGQNVTFRCDPISEHNRLYWYRQTLGQGPEFLTYFQNEAQLEKSRLLSDRFSAERPKGSFSTLEIQRTEQGDSAMYLCASSLWDRGYNEQFFGPGTRLTVL.

The rearrangement joins TRBV27 to TRBJ2-1; 11 bases are a match to TRBD2. The ends lost 5 bases at V and 0 bases at J; junction bases unmatched: 9. The CDR3 length is 18 residues. CDR1 is MNHEY, CDR2 SMNVEV, per germline (reference sequence). In DNA form, the CDR3 reads TGTGCCAGCAGTCGACTAGCGGGAAAAGACCCCTCCTACAATGAGCAGTTCTTC. Its protein product is CASSRLAGKDPSYNEQFF.

The CDR3: CASSSSGTPYEQYF. CDR3 DNA: TGTGCCAGCAGTTCTAGCGGGACCCCCTACGAGCAGTACTTC. The V and J genes are TRBV28 and TRBJ2-7, with 9 nucleotides matching TRBD2. Looked up from germline, CDR1 is MDHEN and CDR2 is SYDVKM. The CDR3 totals 14 residues. The ends lost 4 bases at V and 2 bases at J; junction bases unmatched: 3.

V usage is TRBV18 and J usage is TRBJ2-3; D may correspond to TRBD1 or TRBD2 (5 bases each). Germline CDR1 is KGHSH and CDR2 is LQKENI. The CDR3 is 16 amino acids. V was shortened by 2 bases and J by 1 base, with 13 bases between the two germline ends. CDR3 in amino acids: CASSPTLTAGTDTQYF. The CDR3 DNA follows: TGTGCCAGCTCACCAACACTGACAGCGGGCACAGATACGCAGTATTTT.

The chain links TRBV29-1 to TRBJ2-2; D may be TRBD1 or TRBD2 (5 bases each). V was trimmed by 7 bases and J by 6 bases, leaving 21 bases between them. The CDR3 is made up of 15 amino acids. The germline gives CDR1 SQVTM, CDR2 ANQGSEA. CDR3 loop: CSARDPTDGPGELFF. The CDR3 DNA reads TGCAGCGCCCGGGACCCCACCGATGGTCCCGGGGAGCTGTTTTTT.

The rearrangement joins TRBV28 to TRBJ2-7, with unresolved D. The CDR3 has 12 amino acids. The V gene lost 6 bases and the J gene lost 2 bases, with 8 bases spanning the gap. CDR1 is MDHEN, CDR2 SYDVKM, per germline. CDR3 loop: CASRKAPYEQYF. The CDR3, as DNA: TGTGCCAGCAGAAAGGCCCCCTACGAGCAGTACTTC.

V and J are TRBV5-1 and TRBJ1-2; no reliable D call. V lost 4 bases and J lost 7, with 17 bases in between. CDR3 size: 14 residues. Looked up from germline, CDR1 is SGHRS and CDR2 is YFSETQ. CDR3 residues: CASSPEVLSSGYTF. In nucleotides, the CDR3 is TGCGCCAGCAGCCCGGAAGTACTTTCGAGTGGCTACACCTTC.

This clone has a single count. The chain links TRBV7-9 to TRBJ1-5; D unclear. V gave up 5 bases and J gave up 9 bases, with 14 bases separating them. Looked up from germline, CDR1 is SEHNR and CDR2 is FQNEAQ (reference sequence). This CDR3 is built from 13 residues. CDR3: CASSPEGRLPQHF. CDR3 nucleotide sequence: TGTGCCAGCAGCCCGGAGGGCAGACTGCCCCAGCATTTT.

The chain links TRBV10-3 to TRBJ2-4; D assignment may be TRBD1 or TRBD2 (7 bases each). The V gene lost 4 bases and the J gene lost 9 bases, with 13 bases spanning the gap. The CDR3 extends over 13 amino acids. CDR1 is ENHRY and CDR2 is SYGVKD in the germline V gene. The CDR3 protein is CAISAGGGGIQYF. The CDR3 coding sequence is TGTGCCATCAGTGCAGGGGGGGGAGGCATTCAGTACTTC.

This chain joins TRBV25-1 and TRBJ2-5; TRBD1 matches 9 bases. The J call is uncertain, as TRBJ2-7 better fits the DNA end. Per the germline V gene, CDR1 is MGHDK and CDR2 is SYGVNS. CDR3 length: 15 residues. CDR3: CASSGGQGSSYEQYF. The CDR3 DNA is TGTGCCAGCAGTGGCGGACAGGGGTCCTCCTACGAGCAGTACTTC.

About this clone: Within the sample, other DNA sequences also encode this same CDR3. CDR3: CASSSPASGSSYEQYF. The CDR3 coding sequence is TGTGCCAGCAGTTCCCCCGCTAGCGGAAGCTCCTACGAGCAGTACTTC. This chain links TRBV28 with TRBJ2-7, with 7 bases fitting TRBD2. Looked up from germline, CDR1 is MDHEN and CDR2 is SYDVKM. The CDR3 consists of 16 residues. Trimming at V came to 4 bases and at J to 0 bases, leaving 9 bases not matched to a gene.

This clone was counted only a few times. The rearrangement joins TRBV5-1 to TRBJ2-7, with TRBD1 matching 11 bases. The length of the CDR3 is 14 residues. V shed 2 bases, J shed 7 bases, and the junction held 5 bases outside the gene matches. The V gene's germline CDR1 is SGHRS and CDR2 YFSETQ. CDR3 nucleotide sequence: TGCGCCAGCAGCTTTGGACAGGGGGCAGAGGAGCAGTACTTC. Its protein product is CASSFGQGAEEQYF.

The V gene is TRBV28, the J gene TRBJ2-5; D may be TRBD1 or TRBD2 (5 bases each). The ends were cut back, 5 bases at V and 7 bases at J, with 17 bases in the middle. Germline assignment: CDR1 MDHEN and CDR2 SYDVKM. The CDR3 extends over 14 amino acids. This chain's CDR3 is CASSPRDLVGTQYF. DNA of the CDR3: TGTGCCAGCAGTCCCCGGGACCTCGTCGGGACCCAGTACTTC.

The chain employs TRBV7-8 and TRBJ1-3; D is uncertain. This CDR3 has 16 residues. The V gene lost 6 bases and the J gene lost 1 base, with 16 bases spanning the gap. From germline, CDR1 is SGHVS and CDR2 FQNEAQ. The CDR3 region is CASRPRGRISGNTIYF. CDR3 DNA: TGTGCCAGCAGACCGCGGGGTCGAATTTCTGGAAACACCATATATTTT.

The rearrangement uses TRBV9 and TRBJ2-5, with D uncertain. The CDR3 runs to 14 residues. The V end lost 3 bases, the J end lost 1 base, and 10 bases lay between the germline ends. Germline V gene data show CDR1 as SGDLS and CDR2 as YYNGEE. The CDR3 sequence: CASSGNSGQETQYF. Written as DNA, the CDR3 is TGTGCCAGCAGCGGTAACTCGGGCCAAGAGACCCAGTACTTC.

The V gene is TRBV7-8, the J gene TRBJ2-7, with D perhaps TRBD2 (5 bases). Germline V gene sequence: CDR1 SGHVS, CDR2 FQNEAQ. This CDR3 is 13 amino acids long. Trimming took off 5 bases at V and 2 bases at J, with 10 bases between the two ends. Here the CDR3 DNA reads TGTGCCAGCAGCCTTAGCGAGGCCTACGAGCAGTACTTC. Residues: CASSLSEAYEQYF.

V is TRBV5-1 and J is TRBJ2-2, with 7 nucleotides matching TRBD2. V was clipped by 4 bases and J by 0 bases; unmatched bases: 3. There are 15 residues in the CDR3. Germline CDR1 SGHRS, CDR2 YFSETQ. The CDR3 spells CASSPGTTNTGELFF. CDR3 nucleotides: TGCGCCAGCAGCCCCGGGACTACGAACACCGGGGAGCTGTTTTTT.

This clone was found a few times. The chain is built from TRBV10-1 and TRBJ1-1; no firm D call. There are 14 residues in the CDR3. V lost 2 bases and J 1 base, leaving 8 bases between the germline ends. CDR1 is WNHNN and CDR2 is SYGVQD in the germline V gene (reference sequence). The CDR3 spells CASSEAPSNTEAFF. In nucleotides, the CDR3 is TGCGCCAGCAGTGAGGCCCCCTCGAACACTGAAGCTTTCTTT.